The subject of this entry is one T cell receptor beta chain. This CDR3 is 13 amino acids long. The germline gives CDR1 SGHRS, CDR2 YFSETQ. V dropped 4 bases and J dropped 5 bases, with 12 bases sitting between them. This sample is part of a study of long-term antiretroviral therapy in people with HIV. They ran version v3.0 of the immunoSEQ assay at survey level. TCRdb's copy holds only in-frame clones and misses some; the assay was immunoSEQ multiplex PCR. The data show some 18,000 clones, under 85% seen once. The chain is built from TRBV5-1 and TRBJ2-5; TRBD1 is a possible D gene (5 bases). The sequence was obtained from a man aged 30 to 45 with HIV. Source: unsorted PBMCs, taken about 2.1 years before starting antiretroviral therapy. CDR3 protein: CASSPEGVETQYF. CDR3 sequence (DNA): TGCGCCAGCAGCCCGGAAGGGGTGGAGACCCAGTACTTC.